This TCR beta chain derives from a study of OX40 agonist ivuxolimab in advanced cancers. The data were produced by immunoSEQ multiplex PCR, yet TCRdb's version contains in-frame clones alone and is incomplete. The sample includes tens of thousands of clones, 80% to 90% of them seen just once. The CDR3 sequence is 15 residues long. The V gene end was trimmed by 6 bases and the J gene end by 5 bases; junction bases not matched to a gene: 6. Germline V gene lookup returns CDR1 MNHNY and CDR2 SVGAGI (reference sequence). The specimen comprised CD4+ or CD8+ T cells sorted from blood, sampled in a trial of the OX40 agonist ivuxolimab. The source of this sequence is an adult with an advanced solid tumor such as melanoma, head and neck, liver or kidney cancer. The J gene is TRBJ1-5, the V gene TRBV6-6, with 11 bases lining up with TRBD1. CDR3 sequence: CASSLTGQGDQPQHF. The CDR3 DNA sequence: TGTGCCAGCAGCCTAACGGGACAGGGGGATCAGCCCCAGCATTTT.